The clone carrying this T cell receptor beta chain has only a few counts. This record belongs to a study of blood T cell repertoires in COVID-19. Data came from immunoSEQ multiplex PCR; TCRdb stores just in-frame clones and leaves some out. The sample has tens of thousands of clones, 90% seen once. This CDR3 is built from 13 residues. V lost 6 bases to trimming and J lost 2 bases, with 8 bases between them. Germline V gene data show CDR1 as MNHEY and CDR2 as SMNVEV (reference sequence). Sequencing input: peripheral blood. The chain couples TRBV27 to TRBJ1-5; D may be TRBD1 (5 bases). This receptor was identified in a man in his fifties or sixties with acute or convalescent COVID-19. Here the CDR3 DNA reads TGTGCCAGCAGCTGGGGGGGCAATCAGCCCCAGCATTTT. This encodes CASSWGGNQPQHF.